This TCR beta chain was captured in a study of response to subunit inactivated influenza vaccine. Study outcomes and limitations: The authors suggested that every seasonal influenza vaccination recruits few new T cells.

This CDR3 comprises 12 residues. Per germline, CDR1 SGHDT and CDR2 YYEEEE. V was clipped by 5 bases and J by 4 bases, with 8 bases between them. TCRdb fed the RT-PCR reads into MiXCR, producing one record per CDR3 protein. The sample includes about 700,000 distinct CDR3 sequences, 14% of them seen just once. This clonotype was observed a few times. The antigen is not known. Sequenced material: PBMCs from blood, taken approximately 15 days before vaccination. The rearrangement uses TRBV5-6 and TRBJ2-3; D ambiguous. This sequence originates from a man aged 50 to 59 who received an inactivated influenza vaccine. The CDR3, as DNA: TGTGCCAGCAGTGGGAACGCAGATACGCAGTATTTT. This sequence encodes CASSGNADTQYF. Full variable domain (remainder filled in from reference TRBV5-6 and TRBJ2-3): DAGVTQSPTHLIKTRGQQVTLRCSPKSGHDTVSWYQQALGQGPQFIFQYYEEEERQRGNFPDRFSGHQFPNYSSELNVNALLLGDSALYLCASSGNADTQYFGPGTRLTVL.